A single count supports the clone carrying this T cell receptor beta chain. Only in-frame clones appear in the TCRdb table, and some are missing; sequencing was by immunoSEQ multiplex PCR. The sample yields approximately 2,300,000 clones, 85% to 95% seen once. The data were taken from a study of shared clonotypes between healthy human individuals. Per germline, CDR1 SGHVS and CDR2 FQNEAQ. The V gene end was trimmed by 1 base and the J gene end by 3 bases; junction bases not matched to a gene: 3. The CDR3 covers 15 residues. This TCR was recovered from a man younger than 35 in good health. Some clones in this sample may be carry-over from other donors' samples. Sequencing input: naive CD4+ T cells from PBMCs. The subset: CD45RA+ positively selected. This rearrangement joins TRBV7-8 to TRBJ2-3, with 8 bases that match TRBD2. The CDR3 spells CASSLEGGRTDTQYF. The CDR3 DNA reads as TGTGCCAGCAGCTTAGAAGGCGGGAGGACAGATACGCAGTATTTT. Filled out from reference TRBV7-8 and TRBJ2-3, the complete variable domain reads GAGVSQSPRYKVAKRGQDVALRCDPISGHVSLFWYQQALGQGPEFLTYFQNEAQLDKSGLPSDRFFAERPEGSVSTLKIQRTQQEDSAVYLCASSLEGGRTDTQYFGPGTRLTVL.